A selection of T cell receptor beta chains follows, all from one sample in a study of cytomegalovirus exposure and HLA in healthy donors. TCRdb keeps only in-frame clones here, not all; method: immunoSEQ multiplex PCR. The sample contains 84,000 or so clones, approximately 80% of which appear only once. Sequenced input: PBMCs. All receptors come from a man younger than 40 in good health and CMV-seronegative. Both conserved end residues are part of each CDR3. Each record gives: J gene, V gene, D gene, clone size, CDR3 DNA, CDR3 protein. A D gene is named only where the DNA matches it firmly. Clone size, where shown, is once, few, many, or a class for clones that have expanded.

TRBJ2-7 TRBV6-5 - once TGTGCCAGCAGTTATATCCCGGGGGACAGCACCTACGAGCAGTACTTC CASSYIPGDSTYEQYF
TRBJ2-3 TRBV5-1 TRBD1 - TGCGCCAGCAGCTTGGGGGGACAGGGGGCAGATACGCAGTATTTT CASSLGGQGADTQYF
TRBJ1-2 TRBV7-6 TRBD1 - TGTGCCAGCAGCTTAGCGGGCCGGGGACAGGGGGCCCTCTATGGCTACACCTTC CASSLAGRGQGALYGYTF
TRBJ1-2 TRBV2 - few TGTGCCAGCAGCCCGCCAGGAAACTTCTATGGCTACACCTTC CASSPPGNFYGYTF
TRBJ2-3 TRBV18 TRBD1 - TGTGCCAGCTCAAACAGGGGAAGCACAGATACGCAGTATTTT CASSNRGSTDTQYF
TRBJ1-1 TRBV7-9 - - TGTGCCAGCAGCTTCGGGATAGAGAACACTGAAGCTTTCTTT CASSFGIENTEAFF
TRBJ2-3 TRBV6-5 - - TGTGCCAGCAGTTTACAGGGAGGGGATACGCAGTATTTT CASSLQGGDTQYF
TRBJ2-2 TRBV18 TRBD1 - TGTGCCAGCTCACCACCGGGGCGGACAGGGTTCACCGGGGAGCTGTTTTTT CASSPPGRTGFTGELFF
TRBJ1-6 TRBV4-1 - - TGCGCCAGCAGCGAGCCTCCGGGAGCGCAATCACCCCTCCACTTT CASSEPPGAQSPLHF
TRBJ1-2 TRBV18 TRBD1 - TGTGCCAGCTCACCACGTAGTCAGGGGGAGAATGGCTACACCTTC CASSPRSQGENGYTF
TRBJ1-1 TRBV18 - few TGTGCCAGCTCACCGCGGACAGTGAACACTGAAGCTTTCTTT CASSPRTVNTEAFF
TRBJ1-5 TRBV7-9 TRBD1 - TGTGCCAGCAGCTTAGCGGGACAGGGGAGCCAGCCCCAGCATTTT CASSLAGQGSQPQHF
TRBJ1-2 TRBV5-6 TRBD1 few TGTGCCAGCAGCACCGGGACAGGGGGCATTAGTGGCTACACCTTC CASSTGTGGISGYTF
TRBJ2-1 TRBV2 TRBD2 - TGTGCCAGCAGCTTTCTAGCGGGGGGCTACAATGAGCAGTTCTTC CASSFLAGGYNEQFF
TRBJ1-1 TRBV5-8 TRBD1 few TGTGCCAGCAGACCACAGGGGAGCGACACTGAAGCTTTCTTT CASRPQGSDTEAFF
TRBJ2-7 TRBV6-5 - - TGTGCCACCCAAACCTCCGGCGGCTACGAGCAGTACTTC CATQTSGGYEQYF
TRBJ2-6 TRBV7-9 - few TGTGCCAGCAGTTTACGGAGCTCTGGGGCCAACGTCCTGACTTTC CASSLRSSGANVLTF
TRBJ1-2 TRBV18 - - TGTGCCAGCTCTGAGGTGCAGGGTACCTATGGCTACACCTTC CASSEVQGTYGYTF
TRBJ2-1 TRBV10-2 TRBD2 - TGCGCCAGCAAAATCGGGACTAGCGGGGGAAATGAGCAGTTCTTC CASKIGTSGGNEQFF
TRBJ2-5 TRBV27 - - TGTGCCAGCAGAAAACAGGGATCGGGAGAGACCCAGTACTTC CASRKQGSGETQYF
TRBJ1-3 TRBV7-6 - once TGTGCCAGCAGCTTAGGGGGGGCTGGAAACACCATATATTTT CASSLGGAGNTIYF
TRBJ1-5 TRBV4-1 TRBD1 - TGCGCCAGCAGCCAAATCCTGACAGGGAGGAGCAATCAGCCCCAGCATTTT CASSQILTGRSNQPQHF
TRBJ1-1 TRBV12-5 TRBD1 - TGTGCTAGTGGTTTAGGGGGCGACACTGAAGCTTTCTTT CASGLGGDTEAFF
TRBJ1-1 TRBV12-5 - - TGTGCTAGTGGTCCCTTGGTGAACAGGGCCGAAGCTTTCTTT CASGPLVNRAEAFF
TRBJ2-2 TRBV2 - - TGTGCCAGCAGTCCAGGGTCGCCCCTGACCGGGGAGCTGTTTTTT CASSPGSPLTGELFF
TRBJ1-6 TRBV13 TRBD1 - TGTGCCAGCAGCTTTAGGATGACAGGGCCTACGCCACCCCTCCACTTT CASSFRMTGPTPPLHF
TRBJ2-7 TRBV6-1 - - TGTGCCAGCACCGAGGTTCAGGGTCCTTACGAGCAGTACTTC CASTEVQGPYEQYF
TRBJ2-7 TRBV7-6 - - TGTGCCAGCGGCAAGAGGGGGTTCTACGAGCAGTACTTC CASGKRGFYEQYF
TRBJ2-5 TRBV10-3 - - TGTGCCATCAGTGAGGCCCCAACTAGCAAAGAGACCCAGTACTTC CAISEAPTSKETQYF
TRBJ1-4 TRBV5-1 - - TGCGCCAGCAGCTTACAGGGTGAAAAACTGTTTTTT CASSLQGEKLFF
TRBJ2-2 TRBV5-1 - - TGCGCCAGCAGCTGGGACGGGACACATAATACCGGGGAGCTGTTTTTT CASSWDGTHNTGELFF
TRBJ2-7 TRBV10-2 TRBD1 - TGCGCCAGCTCCCCGGGACAGATATACGAGCAGTACTTC CASSPGQIYEQYF
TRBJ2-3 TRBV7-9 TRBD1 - TGTGCCGGGGGACAGGGGATCGGCACAGATACGCAGTATTTT CAGGQGIGTDTQYF
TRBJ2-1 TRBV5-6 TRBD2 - TGTGCCAGCAGCCTAGCGGGGGGGCCCCGGCGGCATGAGCAGTTCTTC CASSLAGGPRRHEQFF
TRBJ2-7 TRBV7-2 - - TGTGCCAGCAGCTTACCGGGACTCAACTACGAGCAGTACTTC CASSLPGLNYEQYF
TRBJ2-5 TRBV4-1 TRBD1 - TGCGCCAGCAGAGGTTTAAACAGGGGGCTGAGCGGAGAGACCCAGTACTTC CASRGLNRGLSGETQYF
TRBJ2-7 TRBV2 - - TGTGCCAGCAGTCCTACCCGAGACAGGAGCTCCTACGAGCAGTACTTC CASSPTRDRSSYEQYF
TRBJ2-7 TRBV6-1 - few TGTGCCAGCTATCCTGGTGTGGAGGGGATAGGCGAGCAGTACTTC CASYPGVEGIGEQYF
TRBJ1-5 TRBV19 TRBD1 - TGTGCCAGTAGTCCAAGGGACAGACCGAATCAGCCCCAGCATTTT CASSPRDRPNQPQHF
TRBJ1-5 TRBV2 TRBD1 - TGTGCCAGCAGGGAGGGACAGCTCATCAATCAGCCCCAGCATTTT CASREGQLINQPQHF
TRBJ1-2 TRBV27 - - TGTGCCAGCAGTTTCCAGGGCGGGGGCTATGGCTACACCTTC CASSFQGGGYGYTF
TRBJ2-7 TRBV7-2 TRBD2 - TGTGCCAGCACCGCCCCTTCAGCTAGCGGGGGGGCCGGCGAGCAGTACTTC CASTAPSASGGAGEQYF
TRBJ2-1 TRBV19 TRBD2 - TGTGCCAGTAGTATACAACCGGGACTAGCGGGCAATGAGCAGTTCTTC CASSIQPGLAGNEQFF
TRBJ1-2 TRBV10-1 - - TGCGCCAGCCCAGAGGTTTACTATGGCTACACCTTC CASPEVYYGYTF
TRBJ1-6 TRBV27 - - TGTGCCAGCAGCCGGGGGGGATTTGGTTCACCCCTCCACTTT CASSRGGFGSPLHF
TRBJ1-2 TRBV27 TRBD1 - TGTGCCAGCAGCATGACAGGGGTTCGCTACACCTTC CASSMTGVRYTF
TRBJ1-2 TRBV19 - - TGTGCCAGTAGTACGACAGGAACCCATGGCTACACCTTC CASSTTGTHGYTF
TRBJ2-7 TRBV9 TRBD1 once TGTGCCAGCAGCGTACTAGGACAGGGGGCCTACGAGCAGTACTTC CASSVLGQGAYEQYF
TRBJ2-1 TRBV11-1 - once TGTGCCAGCAGCTTAGCGGCAGGGTGGGATGAGCAGTTCTTC CASSLAAGWDEQFF
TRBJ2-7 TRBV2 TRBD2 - TGTGCCAGCAGATTCCTCACGGGAGGGAAATACGAGCAGTACTTC CASRFLTGGKYEQYF
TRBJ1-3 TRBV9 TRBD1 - TGTGCCAGCAGCGCGGGACAGATCTCTGGAAACACCATATATTTT CASSAGQISGNTIYF
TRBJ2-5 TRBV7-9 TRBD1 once TGTGCCAGCAGCGCGGCGTTGAGGACAGGCAAAGAGACCCAGTACTTC CASSAALRTGKETQYF
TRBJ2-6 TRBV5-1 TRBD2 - TGCGCCAGCAGCCCCGGGACTATCTCTGGGGCCAACGTCCTGACTTTC CASSPGTISGANVLTF
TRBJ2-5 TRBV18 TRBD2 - TGTGCCAGCTCACCTTTTAGCGGGGGACCTCAAGAGACCCAGTACTTC CASSPFSGGPQETQYF
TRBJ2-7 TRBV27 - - TGTGCCAGCAGTTACAGGAGCTCCTACGAGCAGTACTTC CASSYRSSYEQYF
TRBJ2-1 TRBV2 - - TGTGCCAGCAGTGGCCAAACCGGGGTAGGGGGGGATGAGCAGTTCTTC CASSGQTGVGGDEQFF
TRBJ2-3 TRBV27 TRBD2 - TGTGCCAGCACTCCCCTTCGCGGGGGTACGCAGTATTTT CASTPLRGGTQYF
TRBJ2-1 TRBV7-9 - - TGTGCCAGCAGCTTACGGGGGAGCTCCTACAATGAGCAGTTCTTC CASSLRGSSYNEQFF
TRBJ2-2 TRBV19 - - TGTGCCAGTAGCCCCGGCGGATGGGAGCTGTTTTTT CASSPGGWELFF